This paragraph reports one T cell receptor beta chain. Its target is unknown. The CDR3 has 15 residues. V shed 0 bases and J shed 4 bases, with 13 bases lying between them. CDR1 is SGDLS and CDR2 is YYNGEE in the germline V gene. TCRdb's copy holds only in-frame clones and misses some; the assay was immunoSEQ multiplex PCR. The sample records tens of thousands of clones, 94% being singletons. The entry originates in a study of cytomegalovirus exposure and HLA in healthy donors. Study-wide points: For most TCR sequences rarity was the rule, although some public TCRs occurred in many donors. For cytomegalovirus status, the classifier reportedly gave diagnoses with high specificity and sensitivity. Researchers counted around 180 TCR beta chains as cytomegalovirus-associated.

The donors were members of the approximately 120-subject validation cohort (separate from the roughly 700-subject first cohort). The V call is TRBV9, the J call TRBJ1-1; D is undetermined. This clonotype originated in a woman younger than 35 in good health and CMV-seropositive. Sequencing was performed on PBMCs. This CDR3 reads CASSVEWARSTEAFF. DNA of the CDR3: TGTGCCAGCAGCGTAGAATGGGCCCGTAGCACTGAAGCTTTCTTT.